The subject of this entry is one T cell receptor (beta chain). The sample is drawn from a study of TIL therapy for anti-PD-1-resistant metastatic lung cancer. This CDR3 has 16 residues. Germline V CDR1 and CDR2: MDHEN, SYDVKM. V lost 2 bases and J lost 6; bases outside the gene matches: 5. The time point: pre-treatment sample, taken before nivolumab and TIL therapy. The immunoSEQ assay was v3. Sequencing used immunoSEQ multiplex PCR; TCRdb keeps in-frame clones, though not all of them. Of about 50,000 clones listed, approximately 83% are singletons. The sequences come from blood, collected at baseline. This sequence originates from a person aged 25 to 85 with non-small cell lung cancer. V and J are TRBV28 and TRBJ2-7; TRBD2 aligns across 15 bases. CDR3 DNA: TGTGCCAGCAGTTTAATCCCGGGACTAGCGGGAGGCGAGCAGTACTTC. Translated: CASSLIPGLAGGEQYF. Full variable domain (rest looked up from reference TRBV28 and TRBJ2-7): DVKVTQSSRYLVKRTGEKVFLECVQDMDHENMFWYRQDPGLGLRLIYFSYDVKMKEKGDIPEGYSVSREKKERFSLILESASTNQTSMYLCASSLIPGLAGGEQYFGPGTRLTVT.